Shown below are 20 T cell receptor beta chains from a single sample sequenced in a study of identical twins. A single record per CDR3 protein comes from TCRdb applying MiXCR to the 5' RACE reads. The sample has about 720,000 distinct CDR3 sequences, about 20% seen once; the top ten hold around 14%. These data also featured in a second study, about T cells expressing NK-cell markers.

The sequencing sample was made of PBMCs. The receptors were gathered from a woman younger than 35 in good health.

There are a few counts of this clonotype. The rearrangement links TRBV7-3 to TRBJ2-1; D is unresolved. The CDR3 is made up of 15 amino acids. Germline CDR1 SGHTA, CDR2 FQGTGA. Trimming cost V 2 bases and J 6 bases, with 14 bases left between them. The CDR3 DNA sequence: TGTGCCAGCAGCTTAGATCCCGTAGTTAGCAATGAGCAGTTCTTC. Its protein is CASSLDPVVSNEQFF. Combining the CDR3 with reference TRBV7-3 and TRBJ2-1 gives the whole variable domain GAGVSQTPSNKVTEKGKYVELRCDPISGHTALYWYRQSLGQGPEFLIYFQGTGAADDSGLPNDRFFAVRPEGSVSTLKIQRTERGDSAVYLCASSLDPVVSNEQFFGPGTRLTVL.

This clonotype turned up a few times. The chain couples TRBV10-3 to TRBJ2-1, with unresolved D. The CDR3 has 11 amino acids. The V and J ends lost 6 bases and 10 bases respectively, with 10 bases between them. Germline V lookup: CDR1 ENHRY, CDR2 SYGVKD. DNA for the CDR3: TGTGCCATCAGCCAACAGTACGAGCAGTTCTTC. Translation gives CAISQQYEQFF.

This clonotype was recorded a few times. The rearrangement uses TRBV4-3 and TRBJ1-4; D is ambiguous. Germline CDR1 is LGHNA and CDR2 is YSLEER. The length of the CDR3 is 15 residues. Deletions cut 0 bases from V and 8 bases from J, with 13 bases between. The CDR3 reads CASSQDPGNREKLFF. As DNA, the CDR3 is TGCGCCAGCAGCCAAGATCCGGGGAATCGGGAAAAACTGTTTTTT.

V and J are TRBV5-1 and TRBJ2-3; D perhaps matches TRBD2 (6 bases). V was cut by 7 bases and J by 5 bases, with 20 bases left in between. This CDR3 contains 15 residues. Germline V gene data show CDR1 as SGHRS and CDR2 as YFSETQ. Written as DNA, the CDR3 is TGCGCCAGCGCAAGCCTAGGAGGGGCGGGAGATACGCAGTATTTT. It specifies CASASLGGAGDTQYF.

The rearrangement joins TRBV10-3 to TRBJ2-7, with D perhaps being TRBD1 or TRBD2 (5 bases each). Germline-derived CDR1 and CDR2 are ENHRY and SYGVKD. The CDR3 sequence is 12 residues long. V shed 1 base and J shed 10 bases, with 11 bases lying between them. CDR3 in amino acids: CAISELGRIQYF. For the CDR3, the DNA is TGTGCCATCAGTGAGTTGGGACGAATCCAGTACTTC.

This clonotype showed up just a few times. The CDR3 sequence is CATSPRGGNYEQYF. The CDR3 region has the DNA TGTGCCACTAGCCCCCGGGGGGGGAATTACGAGCAGTACTTC. J is TRBJ2-7 and V is TRBV15; 8 nucleotides match TRBD2. V gave up 9 bases and J gave up 4 bases; unmatched junction bases: 11. Germline CDR1 is LNHNV and CDR2 is YYDKDF (reference sequence). This CDR3 is 14 amino acids long.

Only a few counts were recorded for this clonotype. The chain combines TRBV12-3 or TRBV12-4 with TRBJ2-7; TRBD1 aligns across 8 bases. The CDR3 spans 15 residues. With 6 bases clipped from V and 2 bases from J, the junction kept 9 bases outside the gene matches. CDR3: CASSPGQGGAYEQYF. In DNA, the CDR3 is TGTGCCAGCAGCCCAGGACAGGGTGGAGCCTACGAGCAGTACTTC.

The chain joins TRBV6-2 or TRBV6-3 to TRBJ2-7, with D perhaps matching TRBD1 or TRBD2 (6 bases each). CDR3 size: 15 residues. V lost 2 bases and J 3 bases, leaving 14 bases between the germline ends. Germline CDR1 is MNHEY and CDR2 is SVGEGT. As DNA, the CDR3 is TGTGCCAGCAGTTACGGGGGGCTCCTTCGCTACGAGCAGTACTTC. This encodes CASSYGGLLRYEQYF.

This clonotype has ten or more counts. The chain carries TRBV7-9 and TRBJ1-1; 8 bases are a match to TRBD1. The CDR3 totals 14 residues. Germline V CDR1 and CDR2: SEHNR, FQNEAQ (reference sequence). Trimming cost V 2 bases and J 5 bases; bases outside gene matches: 4. The CDR3 DNA is TGTGCCAGCAGCTTACAGGGGGCCCGGACTGAAGCTTTCTTT. This codes for CASSLQGARTEAFF.

This chain connects TRBV18 to TRBJ2-1, with 10 bases aligning to TRBD1. The V and J ends lost 1 base and 6 bases, in that order; junction bases with no gene match: 0. The germline V gene has CDR1 KGHSH and CDR2 LQKENI. This CDR3 spans 14 amino acids. CDR3 protein: CASSPRDRGNEQFF. DNA of the CDR3: TGTGCCAGCTCACCACGGGACAGGGGCAATGAGCAGTTCTTC.

This clonotype was counted between two and nine times. The chain combines TRBV4-1 with TRBJ2-1; TRBD2 agrees at 13 bases. Germline-derived CDR1 and CDR2 are MGHRA and YSYEKL. The CDR3 extends over 21 amino acids. The ends lost 0 bases at V and 5 bases at J; junction bases unmatched: 16. This chain's CDR3 is CASSQDGPGLAGFPSNNEQFF. CDR3 DNA: TGCGCCAGCAGCCAAGATGGGCCGGGACTAGCGGGGTTTCCATCTAACAATGAGCAGTTCTTC.

V usage is TRBV11-2 and J usage is TRBJ2-2; D not resolved. Germline V CDR1 and CDR2: SGHAT, FQNNGV. The CDR3 sequence is 14 residues long. The V end lost 2 bases, the J end lost 4 bases, and 8 bases lay between the germline ends. This CDR3 is CASSLLVRTGELFF. For the CDR3, the DNA is TGTGCCAGCAGCTTATTGGTCCGCACCGGGGAGCTGTTTTTT. Looking up the rest from reference TRBV11-2 and TRBJ2-2 gives the full variable domain: EAGVAQSPRYKIIEKRQSVAFWCNPISGHATLYWYQQILGQGPKLLIQFQNNGVVDDSQLPKDRFSAERLKGVDSTLKIQPAKLEDSAVYLCASSLLVRTGELFFGEGSRLTVL.

This clonotype showed up many times. The chain has TRBV7-2 and TRBJ1-2, with D unresolved. V was cut by 5 bases and J by 5 bases, with 6 bases left in between. This CDR3 is 11 amino acids long. Germline V gene data show CDR1 as SGHTA and CDR2 as FQGNSA. The CDR3: CASSPVYGYTF. The DNA for the CDR3 is TGTGCCAGCAGCCCTGTGTATGGCTACACCTTC.

The sample holds a few counts of this clonotype. The chain joins TRBV11-3 to TRBJ1-1; tentative D call: TRBD1 (6 bases). The CDR3 is made up of 13 amino acids. With 8 bases removed from V and 3 bases from J, the gap between germline ends came to 13 bases. Germline loops: CDR1 SGHNT, CDR2 YENEEA. The CDR3 nucleotides are TGTGCCAGCGTAAGGGGGGACGACACTGAAGCTTTCTTT. Residues: CASVRGDDTEAFF.

This clonotype occurred a few times. The chain joins TRBV5-8 to TRBJ2-7; D gene uncertain. From germline, CDR1 is SGHTS and CDR2 YDEGEE. V was clipped by 0 bases and J by 1 base, with 8 bases between them. The CDR3 has 14 amino acids. The CDR3, as DNA: TGTGCCAGCAGCTTGGAAACAGCTTCCTACGAGCAGTACTTC. Its translation is CASSLETASYEQYF.

This clonotype was observed a single time. This chain connects TRBV6-1 to TRBJ2-1, with 9 bases lining up with TRBD2. V lost 8 bases, J lost 4 bases, and 6 bases stayed unmatched. The CDR3 contains 14 residues. The germline V gene has CDR1 MNHNS and CDR2 SASEGT. The CDR3, as DNA: TGTGCCAGCGGATCTAGCGGGGCTTACAATGAGCAGTTCTTC. Protein product: CASGSSGAYNEQFF.

This clonotype was detected a few times. The gene calls are TRBV12-3 or TRBV12-4 and TRBJ2-2; TRBD2 agrees at 8 bases. This CDR3 comprises 13 residues. Unmatched junction bases numbered 4, after V lost 6 bases and J lost 7 bases. The CDR3 region is CASSTGGFGELFF. The CDR3 region has the DNA TGTGCCAGCAGCACGGGAGGGTTCGGGGAGCTGTTTTTT.

This chain connects TRBV29-1 to TRBJ2-1, with unresolved D. The ends were cut back, 8 bases at V and 6 bases at J, with 11 bases in the middle. Germline-derived CDR1 and CDR2 are SQVTM and ANQGSEA. The CDR3 runs 11 residues. Written as DNA, the CDR3 is TGCAGCATTCCTGACGGCAATGAGCAGTTCTTC. Translation: CSIPDGNEQFF.

This clonotype was seen a few times. The rearrangement links TRBV3-1 to TRBJ2-7; a possible D gene is TRBD1 (6 bases). CDR3 length: 12 residues. Germline V gives CDR1 LGHDT, CDR2 YNNKEL (reference sequence). Trimming removed 8 bases at V and 3 bases at J, with 11 bases between. The CDR3 reads CASGNRDYEQYF. The CDR3 DNA reads as TGTGCCAGCGGGAACAGGGACTACGAGCAGTACTTC.

The table lists this clonotype with a few counts. The chain couples TRBV5-6 to TRBJ2-5; 8 bases line up with TRBD1. Germline-derived CDR1 and CDR2 are SGHDT and YYEEEE. This CDR3 is built from 16 residues. The ends lost 3 bases at V and 7 bases at J; junction bases unmatched: 14. In DNA, the CDR3 is TGTGCCAGCAGCTCTCGCCCGACAGGGGACGTTCGGACCCAGTACTTC. As protein: CASSSRPTGDVRTQYF.